This TCR beta chain originates from a study of spatial heterogeneity in lung cancer. Across the whole study: A strong correlation was found between TCR transcript counts in tumor regions and a T cell module score derived from matched bulk RNA-seq.

Time point in this sample: sample taken at primary tumor resection. Frozen PBMC, nontumor lung or tumor provided whole RNA, which was sequenced unsorted. There are 14 residues in the CDR3. Germline CDR1 is MGHRA and CDR2 is YSYEKL. V shed 0 bases, J shed 15 bases, and the junction held 10 bases outside the gene matches. General study points: It was found that expanded intratumoral alpha and beta TCR counts tracked tumor mutation counts. Coverage of tumor T cells was estimated at around 7.7% for alpha chains and roughly 12% for beta chains.

Single TCR cDNA molecules each had their own unique molecular identifier. TCRdb ran MiXCR on the 5' RACE reads and lists one entry per CDR3 protein. This table has 1,500 to 2,000 distinct CDR3 sequences, roughly 16% appearing once. Concerning this clonotype itself: Its specificity is unknown.

This rearrangement joins TRBV4-1 to TRBJ1-4; TRBD1 matches at 7 bases. The TCR originated in a female donor with early-stage non-small cell lung cancer. The sample in question was lung tumor tissue, obtained at surgery. CDR3 bases: TGCGCCAGCAGCCAAGATATGGGGAGACAGGGCTTGTTTTTT. Encoded protein: CASSQDMGRQGLFF.